These 9 T cell receptor beta chains originate from one sample sequenced in a study of blood T cell repertoires in COVID-19 (TCRdb year 2020). To prepare the library, the immunoSEQ multiplex PCR assay was applied. TCRdb obtained this table from immuneACCESS and retained in-frame rearrangements with V and J assigned. These tables miss some clones; where compared with another copy, unresolved V genes account for less than half of the shortfall, and the remainder is unexplained. In this sample the table shows hundreds of thousands of clones, roughly 90% of which occur a single time. The ten largest clonotypes hold 0.82% of the sample. The sequenced sample was peripheral blood. These receptors were obtained from a man between 60 and 75 years old with COVID-19, enrolled during active disease.

This chain links TRBV18 with TRBJ1-1; D ambiguous. Trimming cost V 0 bases and J 1 base, with 3 bases left between them. CDR3 length: 13 residues. Germline V gives CDR1 KGHSH, CDR2 LQKENI. CDR3 sequence (DNA): TGTGCCAGCTCACCACCGGCGAACACTGAAGCTTTCTTT. Protein: CASSPPANTEAFF.

The rearrangement joins TRBV2 to TRBJ1-5; 8 nucleotides align to TRBD1. Trimming cost V 4 bases and J 9 bases; bases outside gene matches: 5. The CDR3 loop spans 13 amino acids. The germline CDR1 and CDR2 sequences are SNHLY and FYNNEI. CDR3 bases: TGTGCCAGCAGTGTAACAGGGACAGGGCCCCAGCATTTT. The encoded protein is CASSVTGTGPQHF. Full variable domain (outside the CDR3, taken from reference TRBV2 and TRBJ1-5): EPEVTQTPSHQVTQMGQEVILRCVPISNHLYFYWYRQILGQKVEFLVSFYNNEISEKSEIFDDQFSVERPDGSNFTLKIRSTKLEDSAMYFCASSVTGTGPQHFGDGTRLSIL.

The chain links TRBV7-2 to TRBJ1-2; 8 bases match TRBD1. This CDR3 has 14 residues. V trimming: 3 bases; J trimming: 9 bases; junction bases outside the gene matches: 9. Germline assignment: CDR1 SGHTA and CDR2 FQGNSA. CDR3: CASSFGQGEESYTF. The CDR3 DNA reads TGTGCCAGCAGCTTCGGACAGGGTGAGGAGAGCTACACCTTC.

The rearrangement links TRBV11-2 to TRBJ2-1; 7 bases are a match to TRBD2. Looked up from germline, CDR1 is SGHAT and CDR2 is FQNNGV. CDR3 length equals 14 residues. The trim removed 4 bases at V and 8 bases at J, leaving 8 bases unmatched. For the CDR3, the DNA is TGTGCCAGCAGCTCGCAATTAGCGGGCTATGAGCAGTTCTTC. Translated: CASSSQLAGYEQFF.

The chain is built from TRBV24-1 and TRBJ2-2; 7 bases agree with TRBD2. The CDR3 is 12 residues long. The trim removed 6 bases at V and 13 bases at J, leaving 7 bases unmatched. CDR1 and CDR2 from the germline V gene are KGHDR and SFDVKD. The CDR3 loop is CATSNEGGRLFF. For the CDR3, the DNA is TGTGCCACCAGTAATGAGGGAGGGCGGCTGTTTTTT.

The chain joins TRBV7-2 to TRBJ2-7, with a possible D match to TRBD1 (6 bases). Per germline, CDR1 SGHTA and CDR2 FQGNSA. V was cut by 1 base and J by 5 bases, with 12 bases left in between. The CDR3 sequence is 14 residues long. The CDR3 here is CASSLGTVFDEQYF. CDR3 bases: TGTGCCAGCAGCTTAGGGACAGTTTTCGACGAGCAGTACTTC.

V gene TRBV28 combines with J gene TRBJ2-2; D remains ambiguous. The CDR3 extends over 13 amino acids. Germline-derived CDR1 and CDR2 are MDHEN and SYDVKM. V lost 8 bases and J 8 bases, leaving 15 bases between the germline ends. The CDR3 protein is CASLLGGTGELFF. In DNA form, the CDR3 reads TGTGCCAGCCTCTTAGGCGGTACTGGGGAGCTGTTTTTT.

The chain is built from TRBV19 and TRBJ1-1; D not resolved. This CDR3 is 15 amino acids long. Trimming stripped 5 bases from V and 1 base from J, with 14 bases between. The germline gives CDR1 LNHDA, CDR2 SQIVND (reference sequence). The chain's CDR3 is CASSGAKMRNTEAFF. CDR3 coding DNA: TGTGCCAGTAGTGGTGCTAAAATGCGGAACACTGAAGCTTTCTTT. Drawing the rest from reference TRBV19 and TRBJ1-1, the complete variable domain is DGGITQSPKYLFRKEGQNVTLSCEQNLNHDAMYWYRQDPGQGLRLIYYSQIVNDFQKGDIAEGYSVSREKKESFPLTVTSAQKNPTAFYLCASSGAKMRNTEAFFGQGTRLTVV.

V usage is TRBV28 and J usage is TRBJ2-5; 12 bases fit TRBD2. After removal of 6 bases from V and 4 bases from J, the junction contained 9 bases not matched to a gene. Germline V gives CDR1 MDHEN, CDR2 SYDVKM. There are 16 residues in the CDR3. The CDR3 DNA reads TGTGCCAGCAGCAGACTAGCGGGAGTAAGAGGAGAGACCCAGTACTTC. Translated, it gives CASSRLAGVRGETQYF.